One and the same sample provided the 6 T cell receptor beta chains below, sequenced in a study of T cells after posttransplantation cyclophosphamide. Sequencing used immunoSEQ multiplex PCR; TCRdb keeps in-frame clones, though not all of them. This sample has about 17,000 clones, each found more than once. Treatment was busulfan-fludarabine conditioning, a marrow graft, and cyclophosphamide on days +3 and +4. Sequencing used PBMCs, obtained after allogeneic stem cell transplant with posttransplant cyclophosphamide. The source of these receptors is a female patient aged 30 to 40 who received an allogeneic stem cell transplant from a related donor, was CMV-positive, and had no GVHD. The graft donor may account for some of the T cells.

This clone was recorded many times. The rearrangement uses TRBV27 and TRBJ2-5; TRBD2 matches at 15 bases. Germline lookup yields CDR1 MNHEY and CDR2 SMNVEV (reference sequence). The CDR3 covers 18 residues. The junction had 11 bases not matched to a gene; V was cut back by 5 bases and J by 4 bases. The DNA of the CDR3 is TGTGCCAGCAGTCCAAAAGGACTAGCGGGAGGGCTTCGAGAGACCCAGTACTTC. This codes for CASSPKGLAGGLRETQYF.

There are many counts of this clone. This CDR3 is also generated by other DNA sequences in the sample. J is TRBJ1-4 and V is TRBV18, with TRBD1 matching 8 bases. The germline gives CDR1 KGHSH, CDR2 LQKENI. The CDR3 has 14 amino acids. V gave up 3 bases and J gave up 8 bases; unmatched junction bases: 5. CDR3 amino acids: CASSPTGEGEKLFF. The CDR3 DNA sequence: TGTGCCAGCTCACCGACAGGGGAGGGCGAAAAACTGTTTTTT.

This clone counts as medium-sized. The chain joins TRBV6-5 to TRBJ1-3, with D perhaps TRBD1 (5 bases). Per germline, CDR1 MNHEY and CDR2 SVGAGI. V was cut by 2 bases and J by 4 bases, with 12 bases left in between. The CDR3 has 15 residues. The CDR3 bases are TGTGCCAGCAGTTACGACAGTGCCTCGGGAAACACCATATATTTT. This sequence encodes CASSYDSASGNTIYF.

In its sample, this clone was seen many times. The CDR3 DNA follows: TGTGCCAGCAGCCAGTGGGCAGGGTCAATGAACACTGAAGCTTTCTTT. Its translation is CASSQWAGSMNTEAFF. The chain carries TRBV5-6 and TRBJ1-1, with D possibly being TRBD1 (5 bases). V was shortened by 4 bases and J by 0 bases, with 16 bases between the two germline ends. The CDR3 contains 16 residues. In germline, CDR1 is SGHDT, CDR2 YYEEEE.

In its sample, this clone was seen many times. The chain links TRBV15 to TRBJ2-1; D uncertain. This CDR3 region has 13 residues. Germline loops: CDR1 LNHNV, CDR2 YYDKDF (reference sequence). Trimming left V 0 bases short and J 9 bases short, with 9 bases between. The DNA for the CDR3 is TGTGCCACCAGCAGAGATCTAGTTGGTGAGCAGTTCTTC. It specifies CATSRDLVGEQFF.

This clone has ten or more counts. The chain employs TRBV11-2 and TRBJ1-2; 7 positions match TRBD1. The CDR3 length is 16 residues. The V gene end was trimmed by 4 bases and the J gene end by 8 bases; junction bases not matched to a gene: 16. Germline lookup yields CDR1 SGHAT and CDR2 FQNNGV. The CDR3 is CASSSRGNEYSGGYTF. The CDR3 DNA reads as TGTGCCAGCAGCTCCAGGGGGAACGAATATTCTGGGGGCTACACCTTC.